A selection of T cell receptor beta chains follows, all from one sample in a study of early T cells in non-severe SARS-CoV-2 infection. TCRdb ran MiXCR on the 5' RACE reads and lists one entry per CDR3 protein. The profile shows tens of thousands of distinct CDR3 sequences, about 4.9% of them singletons. Sequences were derived from whole blood, sampled at baseline. All receptors come from an adult who was a healthcare worker with PCR-confirmed SARS-CoV-2 infection or an uninfected control (not recorded which). CDR3s include the opening cysteine and the closing phenylalanine or tryptophan. The D gene is left open where the match is weak. Only part of the rows carry a size: once, few, many, or a class if the clone is expanded.

J,V,D,size,CDR3,DNA
TRBJ2-5,TRBV6-1,TRBD2,many,CASRKAAGPETQYF,TGTGCCAGCAGGAAAGCAGCGGGGCCAGAGACCCAGTACTTC
TRBJ2-1,TRBV4-2,TRBD2,many,CASSQEPSGVRSSYNEQFF,TGTGCCAGCAGCCAAGAACCTAGCGGGGTCCGGAGCTCCTACAATGAGCAGTTCTTC
TRBJ2-7,TRBV28,TRBD2,-,CASSPGLARYEQYF,TGTGCCAGCAGTCCGGGACTAGCTAGGTACGAGCAGTACTTC
TRBJ2-5,TRBV20-1,TRBD2,many,CSASVAGDKYF,TGCAGTGCTAGCGTAGCGGGGGACAAGTACTTC
TRBJ2-1,TRBV7-3,-,many,CASFNGTDSYEQFF,TGTGCCAGCTTCAACGGGACGGATAGCTATGAGCAGTTCTTC
TRBJ2-5,TRBV4-3,-,few,CASSANPGQETQYF,TGCGCCAGCAGTGCGAACCCGGGCCAAGAGACCCAGTACTTC
TRBJ2-1,TRBV4-1,-,few,CASSQEAPSYNEQFF,TGCGCCAGCAGCCAAGAGGCCCCTTCCTACAATGAGCAGTTCTTC
TRBJ1-2,TRBV12-3/TRBV12-4,TRBD1,many,CASSFTGTGAPRGYTF,TGTGCCAGCAGTTTTACCGGGACAGGGGCACCAAGGGGCTACACCTTC
TRBJ2-1,TRBV12-3/TRBV12-4,TRBD2,many,CASSSPPGRGGHNEQFF,TGTGCCAGCAGTTCCCCACCGGGGCGGGGGGGCCACAATGAGCAGTTCTTC
TRBJ2-1,TRBV10-3,TRBD2,-,CAISGTSGNSYNEQFF,TGTGCCATCAGTGGGACTAGCGGGAACTCCTACAATGAGCAGTTCTTC
TRBJ1-1,TRBV7-6,-,many,CASSSKTNTEAFF,TGTGCCAGCAGCTCAAAGACTAACACTGAAGCTTTCTTT
TRBJ2-3,TRBV7-2,TRBD2,-,CASSPGIAGARDTQYF,TGTGCCAGCAGCCCGGGTATAGCGGGGGCCAGAGATACGCAGTATTTT
TRBJ2-3,TRBV6-2/TRBV6-3,-,many,CASSYSHSTDTQYF,TGTGCCAGCAGTTACTCGCACAGCACAGATACGCAGTATTTT
TRBJ2-1,TRBV19,TRBD2,many,CASSRTAGTSGRNYNEQFF,TGTGCCAGTAGTCGGACCGCAGGGACTAGCGGGAGGAATTACAATGAGCAGTTCTTC
TRBJ2-7,TRBV18,-,many,CASSPLQALYEQYF,TGTGCCAGCTCACCACTGCAAGCCCTCTACGAGCAGTACTTC
TRBJ2-5,TRBV10-3,-,many,CAIRGSDQETQYF,TGTGCCATCAGGGGGAGTGACCAAGAGACCCAGTACTTC